The source of this T cell receptor (beta chain) is a study of T cell changes during pregnancy in multiple sclerosis (dated by TCRdb to the late 2010s). Concerning the study at large: The study examined how the T cell repertoire changed over the course of pregnancy in women with multiple sclerosis.

Library method: the immunoSEQ multiplex PCR assay. This immuneACCESS table, as held by TCRdb, lists in-frame sequences with V and J called but not all clones. Of the missing ones, under half trace to an unresolved V gene in checked studies; the others have no known cause. A total of more than 80,000 clones appear in this sample, about 90% of them only once. The ten largest make up 1.6% of the sample. According to the germline V gene, CDR1 reads SGHRS and CDR2 reads YFSETQ. CDR3 length: 14 amino acids, cysteine to phenylalanine. Only CDR3 DNA remains: 42 bases, in frame from the first base. Unmatched junction bases come to 4, with V trimmed by 2 bases and J by 5 bases. Of note for this clone: Its antigen remains undetermined. Per-base quality was not reported, and no clone a single base away is much larger than it.

The sequence was collected from a female donor with multiple sclerosis, enrolled in a pregnancy study. This specimen was peripheral blood, taken before pregnancy. The sequence links TRBV5-1 to TRBJ2-7, with TRBD1 matching 10 junction bases. The CDR3 is CASSFSGQGHEQYF. DNA sequence: TGCGCCAGCAGCTTTTCGGGACAGGGGCACGAGCAGTACTTC.